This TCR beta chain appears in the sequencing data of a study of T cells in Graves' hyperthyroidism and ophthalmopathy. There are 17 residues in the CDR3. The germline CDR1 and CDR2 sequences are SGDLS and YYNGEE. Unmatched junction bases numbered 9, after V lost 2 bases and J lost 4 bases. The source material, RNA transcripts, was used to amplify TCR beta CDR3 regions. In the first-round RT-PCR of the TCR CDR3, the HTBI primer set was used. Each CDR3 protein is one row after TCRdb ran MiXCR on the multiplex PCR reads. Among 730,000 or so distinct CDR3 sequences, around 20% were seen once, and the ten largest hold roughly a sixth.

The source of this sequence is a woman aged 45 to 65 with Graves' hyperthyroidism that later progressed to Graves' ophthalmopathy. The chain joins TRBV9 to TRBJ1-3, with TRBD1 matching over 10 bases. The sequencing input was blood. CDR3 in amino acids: CASSVPVGTGEGNTIYF. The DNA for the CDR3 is TGTGCCAGCAGCGTCCCGGTGGGGACAGGGGAAGGAAACACCATATATTTT.